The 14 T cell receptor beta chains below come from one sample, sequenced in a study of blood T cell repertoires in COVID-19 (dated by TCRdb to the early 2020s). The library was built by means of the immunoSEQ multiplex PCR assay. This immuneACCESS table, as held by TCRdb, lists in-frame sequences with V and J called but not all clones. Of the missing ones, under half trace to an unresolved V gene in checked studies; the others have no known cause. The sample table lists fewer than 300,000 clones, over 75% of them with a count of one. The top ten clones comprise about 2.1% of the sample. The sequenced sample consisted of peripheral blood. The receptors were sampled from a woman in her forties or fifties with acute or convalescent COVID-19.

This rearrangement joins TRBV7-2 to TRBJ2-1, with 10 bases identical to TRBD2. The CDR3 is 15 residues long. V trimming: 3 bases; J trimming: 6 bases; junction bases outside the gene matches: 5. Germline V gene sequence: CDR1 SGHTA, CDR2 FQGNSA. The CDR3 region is CASSFPSGRGNEQFF. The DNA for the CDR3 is TGTGCCAGCAGCTTTCCTAGCGGGAGAGGCAATGAGCAGTTCTTC. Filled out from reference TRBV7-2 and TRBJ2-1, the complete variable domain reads GAGVSQSPSNKVTEKGKDVELRCDPISGHTALYWYRQSLGQGLEFLIYFQGNSAPDKSGLPSDRFSAERTGGSVSTLTIQRTQQEDSAVYLCASSFPSGRGNEQFFGPGTRLTVL.

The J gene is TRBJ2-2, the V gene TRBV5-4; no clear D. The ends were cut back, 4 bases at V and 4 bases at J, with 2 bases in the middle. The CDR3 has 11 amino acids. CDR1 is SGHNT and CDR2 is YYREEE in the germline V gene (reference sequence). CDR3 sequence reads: CASSRTGELFF. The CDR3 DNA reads TGTGCCAGCAGCCGCACCGGGGAGCTGTTTTTT. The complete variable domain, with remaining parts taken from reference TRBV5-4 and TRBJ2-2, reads ETGVTQSPTHLIKTRGQQVTLRCSSQSGHNTVSWYQQALGQGPQFIFQYYREEENGRGNFPPRFSGLQFPNYSSELNVNALELDDSALYLCASSRTGELFFGEGSRLTVL.

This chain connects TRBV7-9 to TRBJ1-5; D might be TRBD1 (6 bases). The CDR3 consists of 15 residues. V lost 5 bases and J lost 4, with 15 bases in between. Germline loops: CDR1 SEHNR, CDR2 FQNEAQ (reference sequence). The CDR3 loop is CASSPGRGGNQPQHF. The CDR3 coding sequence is TGTGCCAGCAGCCCCGGGAGGGGGGGAAATCAGCCCCAGCATTTT.

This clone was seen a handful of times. The CDR3 region has the DNA TGTGCCAGCAGCTACCAGATCTGGAGGTCGGATGAAAAACTGTTTTTT. This gives the protein CASSYQIWRSDEKLFF. The chain is built from TRBV6-5 and TRBJ1-4; no definite D call. V lost 6 bases to trimming and J lost 6 bases, with 20 bases between them. The CDR3 is made up of 16 amino acids. Germline lookup yields CDR1 MNHEY and CDR2 SVGAGI.

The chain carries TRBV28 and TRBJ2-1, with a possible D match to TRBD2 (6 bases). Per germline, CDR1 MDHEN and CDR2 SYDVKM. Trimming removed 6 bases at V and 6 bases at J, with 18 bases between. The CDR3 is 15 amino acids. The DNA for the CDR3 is TGTGCCAGCAGGGGAGGAAGCGGGTGGCCCAATGAGCAGTTCTTC. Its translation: CASRGGSGWPNEQFF.

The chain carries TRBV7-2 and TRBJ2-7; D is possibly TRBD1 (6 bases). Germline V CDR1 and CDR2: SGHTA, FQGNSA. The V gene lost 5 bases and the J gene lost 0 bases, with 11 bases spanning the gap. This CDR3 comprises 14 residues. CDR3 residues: CASSVDRFSYEQYF. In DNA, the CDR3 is TGTGCCAGCAGCGTAGACAGGTTCTCCTACGAGCAGTACTTC. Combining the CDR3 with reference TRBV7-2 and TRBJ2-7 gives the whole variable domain GAGVSQSPSNKVTEKGKDVELRCDPISGHTALYWYRQSLGQGLEFLIYFQGNSAPDKSGLPSDRFSAERTGGSVSTLTIQRTQQEDSAVYLCASSVDRFSYEQYFGPGTRLTVT.

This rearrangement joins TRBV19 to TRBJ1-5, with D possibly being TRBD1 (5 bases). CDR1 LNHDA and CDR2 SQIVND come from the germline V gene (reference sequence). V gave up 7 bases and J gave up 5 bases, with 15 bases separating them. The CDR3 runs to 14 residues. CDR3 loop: CASIGGDSYQPQHF. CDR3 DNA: TGTGCCAGTATTGGGGGGGATAGTTATCAGCCCCAGCATTTT.

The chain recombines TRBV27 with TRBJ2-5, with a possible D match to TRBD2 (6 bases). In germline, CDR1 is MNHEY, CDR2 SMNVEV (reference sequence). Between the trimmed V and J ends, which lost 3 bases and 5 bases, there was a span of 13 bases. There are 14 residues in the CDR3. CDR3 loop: CASSFFASGETQYF. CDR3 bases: TGTGCCAGCAGTTTTTTCGCCAGCGGGGAGACCCAGTACTTC.

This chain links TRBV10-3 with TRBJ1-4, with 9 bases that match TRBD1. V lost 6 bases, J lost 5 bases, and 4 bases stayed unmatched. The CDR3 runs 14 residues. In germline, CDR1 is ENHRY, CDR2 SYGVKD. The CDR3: CAIREGQGNEKLFF. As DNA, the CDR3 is TGTGCCATCAGGGAGGGACAGGGAAATGAAAAACTGTTTTTT.

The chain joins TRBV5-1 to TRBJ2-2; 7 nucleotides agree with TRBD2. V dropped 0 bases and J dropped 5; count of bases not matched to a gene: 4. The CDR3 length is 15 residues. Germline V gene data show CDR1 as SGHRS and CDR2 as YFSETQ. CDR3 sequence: CASSLATAGTGELFF. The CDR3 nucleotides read TGCGCCAGCAGCTTGGCCACAGCGGGAACCGGGGAGCTGTTTTTT.

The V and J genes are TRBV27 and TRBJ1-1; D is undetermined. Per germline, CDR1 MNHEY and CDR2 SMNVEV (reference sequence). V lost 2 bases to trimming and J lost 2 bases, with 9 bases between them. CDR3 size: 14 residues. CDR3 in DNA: TGTGCCAGCAGTTTAACACAGAGAAACACTGAAGCTTTCTTT. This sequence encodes CASSLTQRNTEAFF.

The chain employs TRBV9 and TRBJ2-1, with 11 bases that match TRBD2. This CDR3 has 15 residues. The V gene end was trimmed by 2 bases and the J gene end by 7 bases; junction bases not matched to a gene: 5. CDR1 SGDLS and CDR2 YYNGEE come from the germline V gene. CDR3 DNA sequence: TGTGCCAGCAGCGTTAGCGGGAGGGCTTCTAATGAGCAGTTCTTC. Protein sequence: CASSVSGRASNEQFF.

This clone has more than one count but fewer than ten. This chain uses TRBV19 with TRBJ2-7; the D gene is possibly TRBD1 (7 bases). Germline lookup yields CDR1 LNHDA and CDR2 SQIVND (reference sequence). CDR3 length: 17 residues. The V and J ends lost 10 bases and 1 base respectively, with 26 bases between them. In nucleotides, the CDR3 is TGTGCCACAGTAGGAGGGCCGCAGGGACAGTCATCCTACGAGCAGTACTTC. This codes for CATVGGPQGQSSYEQYF.

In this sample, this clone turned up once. CDR3 sequence reads: CASSLARMDTEAFF. The CDR3 nucleotides are TGTGCCAGCAGCTTAGCGCGGATGGACACTGAAGCTTTCTTT. J is TRBJ1-1 and V is TRBV7-8; no clear D gene. The V end lost 0 bases, the J end lost 3 bases, and 8 bases lay between the germline ends. Germline loops: CDR1 SGHVS, CDR2 FQNEAQ. The CDR3 is 14 amino acids.